A selection of T cell receptor beta chains follows, all from one sample in a study of shared clonotypes between healthy human individuals. Measured with immunoSEQ multiplex PCR; TCRdb has only the in-frame clones, and not every one. The data show more than 600,000 clones, with 92% seen just once and about a quarter held by the top ten. The sequencing sample was made of naive CD8+ T cells sorted from blood. Every receptor here comes from a man aged 25-45 years in good health. The CDR3 runs from the conserved cysteine through the conserved F or W. A D gene is named only where the DNA matches it firmly. For some rows the clone size is stated as once, few or many, or as a class when expanded; others skip it.

length | J | size | D | V | DNA | CDR3
13 | TRBJ2-1 | . | . | TRBV19 | TGTGCCAGTAGTTCGGGACTCGGGGCCGGGCAGTTCTTC | CASSSGLGAGQFF
12 | TRBJ2-7 | . | TRBD1 | TRBV15 | TGTGCCACCAGCCAGACAGGGAACGAGCAGTACTTC | CATSQTGNEQYF
13 | TRBJ2-7 | . | . | TRBV10-3 | TGTGCCATCAGCATAGACTCCTCCTACGAGCAGTACTTC | CAISIDSSYEQYF
14 | TRBJ2-5 | . | TRBD1 | TRBV7-6 | TGTGCCAGCAGCTTTCGGACAGGCCAAGAGACCCAGTACTTC | CASSFRTGQETQYF
13 | TRBJ2-7 | . | TRBD2 | TRBV5-4 | TGTGCCAGCAGCACGGGACTAGCCTACGAGCAGTACTTC | CASSTGLAYEQYF
14 | TRBJ2-1 | . | TRBD2 | TRBV27 | TGTGCCAGCAGTTTATTGGCGGGAGAAGATGAGCAGTTCTTC | CASSLLAGEDEQFF
15 | TRBJ1-5 | . | . | TRBV6-1 | TGTGCCAGCAGTGAGTTCCTGGGAAGCAATCAGCCCCAGCATTTT | CASSEFLGSNQPQHF
13 | TRBJ2-3 | . | . | TRBV9 | TGTGCCAGCAGCTTCCTCCTCACAGATACGCAGTATTTT | CASSFLLTDTQYF
13 | TRBJ1-1 | . | . | TRBV19 | TGTGCCAGTAGTATGGGCGGTAACACTGAAGCTTTCTTT | CASSMGGNTEAFF
12 | TRBJ2-7 | . | . | TRBV7-9 | TGTGCCAGCAGCTTGGGGGGCCGCGAGCAGTACTTC | CASSLGGREQYF
14 | TRBJ1-5 | . | . | TRBV19 | TGTGCCAGTAGTATAGATCATAGCAATCAGCCCCAGCATTTT | CASSIDHSNQPQHF
12 | TRBJ1-4 | . | . | TRBV9 | TGTGCCAGCAGCGCTGGGACGTCGAAACTGTTTTTT | CASSAGTSKLFF
12 | TRBJ2-1 | once | . | TRBV6-4 | TGTGCCAGCAGTGACTGGGGGGCTGAGCAGTTCTTC | CASSDWGAEQFF
12 | TRBJ2-1 | . | . | TRBV5-6 | TGTGCCAGCAGCGCCTTATTGAGTGAGCAGTTCTTC | CASSALLSEQFF
18 | TRBJ2-2 | . | TRBD2 | TRBV7-6 | TGTGCCAGCAGCTTCCCGCTGGGGCTAGCGGGTCGAAACGGGGAGCTGTTTTTT | CASSFPLGLAGRNGELFF
16 | TRBJ2-5 | . | . | TRBV7-2 | TGTGCCAGCAGCCCGCTTAATATAAGGAACCAAGAGACCCAGTACTTC | CASSPLNIRNQETQYF
11 | TRBJ2-1 | . | . | TRBV7-9 | TGTGCCAGCAGCCCGAACAGGGAGCAGTTCTTC | CASSPNREQFF
16 | TRBJ1-1 | . | . | TRBV19 | TGTGCCAGCCGATTGTGGGCGTCGGGGACCGACACTGAAGCTTTCTTT | CASRLWASGTDTEAFF
11 | TRBJ2-1 | . | . | TRBV30 | TGTGCCTGGAGTACATCGGGACCGATAGTCTTC | CAWSTSGPIVF
14 | TRBJ2-7 | once | . | TRBV5-1 | TGCGCCAGCAGCTTGGGGTTTACGTCCTACGAGCAGTACTTC | CASSLGFTSYEQYF
15 | TRBJ2-6 | . | . | TRBV6-5 | TGTGCCAGCAGTACCCCAGGGGCTGGGGCCAACGTCCTGACTTTC | CASSTPGAGANVLTF
14 | TRBJ2-5 | . | . | TRBV7-9 | TGTGCCAGCAGCCCGAGACAGATACAAGAGACCCAGTACTTC | CASSPRQIQETQYF
15 | TRBJ2-7 | . | . | TRBV5-1 | TGCGCCAGCAGCGCCACCCAGGGACCCAGGTACGAGCAGTACTTC | CASSATQGPRYEQYF
13 | TRBJ2-7 | . | . | TRBV7-6 | TGTGCCAGCAGCTTAGAGGGGGGATACGAGCAGTACTTC | CASSLEGGYEQYF
17 | TRBJ1-4 | . | . | TRBV10-2 | TGCGCCAGCAGGGTACACGGAGGAGGCACAACTAATGAAAAACTGTTTTTT | CASRVHGGGTTNEKLFF
14 | TRBJ2-7 | once | . | TRBV19 | TGTGCCAGTAGCATCCACTCTAGCTCCTACGAGCAGTACTTC | CASSIHSSSYEQYF
15 | TRBJ1-1 | . | . | TRBV15 | TGTGCCACCAGCAGAAATAGGGACTTCGGGACTGAAGCTTTCTTT | CATSRNRDFGTEAFF
14 | TRBJ2-1 | . | . | TRBV7-3 | TGTGCCAGCAGCTTAATTGCAGAGGGCCATGAGCAGTTCTTC | CASSLIAEGHEQFF
16 | TRBJ2-1 | . | TRBD2 | TRBV10-2 | TGCGCCAGCAGTGAGAGTAGCGGGGGCTCCTACAATGAGCAGTTCTTC | CASSESSGGSYNEQFF
14 | TRBJ2-6 | few | . | TRBV12-5 | TGTGCTAGTGAATCAGTCTCTGGGGCCAACGTCCTGACTTTC | CASESVSGANVLTF
13 | TRBJ1-1 | . | . | TRBV6-5 | TGTGCCAGCAGTCCGACCGGGACGGATGAAGCTTTCTTT | CASSPTGTDEAFF
11 | TRBJ1-2 | . | . | TRBV7-2 | TGTGCCAGCAGCCGTGGCCTTGGCTACACCTTC | CASSRGLGYTF
16 | TRBJ1-1 | . | TRBD1 | TRBV28 | TGTGCCAGCAGGACTGGGACAGGCTTCATGAACACTGAAGCTTTCTTT | CASRTGTGFMNTEAFF
16 | TRBJ2-2 | . | . | TRBV7-6 | TGTGCCAGCAGCATAACGGGACATAGCAACACCGGGGAGCTGTTTTTT | CASSITGHSNTGELFF
17 | TRBJ2-1 | . | TRBD2 | TRBV13 | TGTGCCAGCAGCTTAGGACTAGCGGGAGGGCCGGCCAATGAGCAGTTCTTC | CASSLGLAGGPANEQFF
11 | TRBJ2-7 | once | . | TRBV25-1 | TGTGCCAGCAGTGATAAGTGGGAGCAGTACTTC | CASSDKWEQYF
13 | TRBJ2-1 | . | . | TRBV9 | TGTGCCAGCAGCCTTGGGACCCGCAATGAGCAGTTCTTC | CASSLGTRNEQFF
16 | TRBJ2-7 | . | . | TRBV19 | TGTGCCAGTGGTCCGGGGACCGATGACCTATCCTACGAGCAGTACTTC | CASGPGTDDLSYEQYF
13 | TRBJ2-7 | . | . | TRBV11-2 | TGTGCCAGCAGCTTAGTAGGCAGATACGAGCAGTACTTC | CASSLVGRYEQYF
14 | TRBJ2-1 | . | . | TRBV15 | TGTGCCACCAGCAGTGCCGGGAGAGGCAATGAGCAGTTCTTC | CATSSAGRGNEQFF
11 | TRBJ2-7 | . | . | TRBV30 | TGTGCCTGGAGTGACGGAAACGAGCAGTACTTC | CAWSDGNEQYF
12 | TRBJ2-7 | . | . | TRBV5-1 | TGCGCCAGCAGCTTGGGTGGTTACGAGCAGTACTTC | CASSLGGYEQYF
14 | TRBJ2-2 | . | . | TRBV9 | TGTGCCAGCAGCGTAGTATGGGGCTCCGGGGAGCTGTTTTTT | CASSVVWGSGELFF
15 | TRBJ2-1 | . | TRBD2 | TRBV2 | TGTGCCATTACGACCGGGACTAGCGGGTTCAATGAGCAGTTCTTC | CAITTGTSGFNEQFF
13 | TRBJ1-3 | . | . | TRBV19 | TGTGCCAGTAGTGAGGACTCTGGAAACACCATATATTTT | CASSEDSGNTIYF
16 | TRBJ2-3 | . | TRBD1 | TRBV18 | TGTGCCAGCCCCCCGGAGGCGGGACAGGGTACAGATACGCAGTATTTT | CASPPEAGQGTDTQYF
14 | TRBJ2-1 | . | . | TRBV27 | TGTGCCAGCAGTTTAGGCAGGATCGTCGATGAGCAGTTCTTC | CASSLGRIVDEQFF
13 | TRBJ2-2 | . | . | TRBV19 | TGTGCCAGTAGTATTCGGGAGTACGGGGAGCTGTTTTTT | CASSIREYGELFF
15 | TRBJ2-7 | . | . | TRBV2 | TGTGCCAGCAGTGAAGTTGGGCGGGGCACCTACGAGCAGTACTTC | CASSEVGRGTYEQYF
14 | TRBJ2-1 | . | TRBD2 | TRBV5-1 | TGCGCCAGCAGCTTGGGACTAGCGGCGAATGAGCAGTTCTTC | CASSLGLAANEQFF
15 | TRBJ2-3 | . | TRBD1 | TRBV7-9 | TGTGCCAGCAGCTTCATACAGGGGGCAACAGATACGCAGTATTTT | CASSFIQGATDTQYF
17 | TRBJ2-1 | . | TRBD2 | TRBV2 | TGTGCCAGCAGTGACCTGTCTAGCGGGACTACCTACAATGAGCAGTTCTTC | CASSDLSSGTTYNEQFF
15 | TRBJ2-1 | . | . | TRBV28 | TGTGCCAGCAGGGCGGACACCAGCTCCTACAATGAGCAGTTCTTC | CASRADTSSYNEQFF
14 | TRBJ2-5 | once | TRBD2 | TRBV10-2 | TGCGCCAGCAGTCTTAGCGGGATTTTAGAGACCCAGTACTTC | CASSLSGILETQYF
14 | TRBJ1-5 | . | . | TRBV19 | TGTGCCAGTAATGACGGTGACTGGGATCAGCCCCAGCATTTT | CASNDGDWDQPQHF
14 | TRBJ2-2 | . | . | TRBV5-6 | TGTGCCAGCGCTCCACAGACTTACACCGGGGAGCTGTTTTTT | CASAPQTYTGELFF
11 | TRBJ2-7 | . | TRBD1 | TRBV20-1 | TGCAGTGCAAGGGACAGGGGCGAGCAGTACTTC | CSARDRGEQYF
16 | TRBJ2-7 | many | TRBD2 | TRBV4-1 | TGCGCCAGCAGCCATGCAGCGGGAGCTAGGTCCTACGAGCAGTACTTC | CASSHAAGARSYEQYF
15 | TRBJ2-4 | . | . | TRBV28 | TGTGCCAGCAGTTTATGGAAACTAGCCAAAAACATTCAGTACTTC | CASSLWKLAKNIQYF
13 | TRBJ2-7 | once | TRBD1 | TRBV27 | TGTGCCAGCAGTAGGACAGGGGCCTGGGAGCAGTACTTC | CASSRTGAWEQYF